One T cell receptor (beta chain) is described in this entry. Some clones are missing from TCRdb's copy, which holds only in-frame ones; the method was immunoSEQ multiplex PCR. The table records around 48,000 clones, roughly four fifths of them present only once. The CDR3 length is 13 residues. With 6 bases clipped from V and 7 bases from J, the junction kept 6 bases outside the gene matches. The germline V gene has CDR1 MNHNS and CDR2 SASEGT. This record comes from a study of OX40 agonist ivuxolimab in advanced cancers. The specimen was CD4+ or CD8+ T cells sorted from blood, collected in a trial of the OX40 agonist ivuxolimab. J is TRBJ1-1 and V is TRBV6-1, with 9 bases matching TRBD1. The clonotype was recovered from an adult with an advanced solid tumor such as melanoma, head and neck, liver or kidney cancer. The CDR3 loop reads CASRGQGMGEAFF. The CDR3 DNA sequence: TGTGCCAGCAGAGGACAGGGGATGGGTGAAGCTTTCTTT.